The 2 T cell receptor beta chains presented below share a single source sample, sequenced in a study of T cell responses to AZD1222 COVID-19 vaccine. Here immunoSEQ multiplex PCR was the method, and the copy in TCRdb shows in-frame clones only, minus some. The table shows about 150,000 clones, with roughly nine tenths occurring only once. This specimen consisted of peripheral blood, obtained after recovery from COVID-19. The receptors stem from an adult who had recovered from COVID-19.

This clone was observed a single time. The CDR3: CASSPRQGIIMNTEAFF. CDR3 DNA: TGTGCCAGCAGCCCCAGACAGGGAATTATCATGAACACTGAAGCTTTCTTT. V gene TRBV5-4 combines with J gene TRBJ1-1; 7 bases map to TRBD1. Looked up from germline, CDR1 is SGHNT and CDR2 is YYREEE (reference sequence). J gave up 0 bases and V 4 bases, and 12 bases lay outside the gene matches. The CDR3 consists of 17 residues.

The rearrangement links TRBV12-5 to TRBJ1-5, with a weak D call TRBD1 (6 bases). Germline lookup yields CDR1 LGHNT and CDR2 FRNRAP. The CDR3 covers 14 residues. Trimming shortened V by 7 bases and J by 7 bases, and 17 bases separated the two germline ends. The CDR3 reads CASADLQGLQPQHF. CDR3 DNA: TGTGCTAGTGCCGACTTACAGGGTTTACAGCCCCAGCATTTT.